Listed here is a single TCR beta chain. Its antigen is currently unknown. The source of the sample is a study of T cells after posttransplantation cyclophosphamide. Whole-study results and caveats: Later blood repertoires were often dominated by clones from the donor CD8+ memory compartment. TRB overlap between skin or GI tissue T cells and blood was limited. After PTCy, TRB diversity resembled that of CNI/methotrexate controls.

This table comes from immunoSEQ multiplex PCR, and its TCRdb copy is limited to in-frame clones, with some not included. The sample records about 46,000 clones, 85% to 95% being singletons. The related graft donor's blood sample was taken on the day of bone marrow donation. This CDR3 is built from 16 residues. V trimming: 7 bases; J trimming: 8 bases; junction bases outside the gene matches: 18. Germline V CDR1 and CDR2: LNHDA, SQIVND (reference sequence). V is TRBV19 and J is TRBJ1-2; TRBD1 agrees at 8 bases. The sample was PBMCs. The clonotype was recovered from a woman aged 50 to 65 in good health and a related stem cell transplant donor. The CDR3 protein is CASKDRVSPPNGGYTF. CDR3 in DNA: TGTGCCAGTAAGGACAGGGTGTCACCCCCAAACGGGGGCTACACCTTC.